Described below is a single T cell receptor (beta chain) sequence and its context. This clonotype was counted between two and nine times. Its recognized antigen is unknown. No base-level quality is on record; no much larger clone is a single base apart. This sample is part of a study of early T cells in non-severe SARS-CoV-2 infection listed by TCRdb under 2021. Regarding the study in general: Because TCR sequencing relied on bulk RNA taken from unsorted whole blood, pairing of alpha and beta chains was not possible.

V drops 2 bases and J drops 8 bases, leaving 9 bases in between. In the germline V gene, CDR1 corresponds to SGHTA and CDR2 to FQGNSA. Including cysteine and phenylalanine, the CDR3 has 12 amino acids. The kept DNA is CDR3 alone, 36 bases in frame from the first base. The protocol used for the library was 5' RACE. Sequencing instrument: NextSeq 500. The TCR library protocol attached unique molecular identifiers to individual cDNA molecules to correct for sequencing error and PCR bias. Sequencing covered both TCR alpha and beta chains, and within each sample the abundances of alpha and beta sequences were tightly co-correlated. The study's processing was this. Decombinator V4 was used to annotate TCR sequences for V gene, J gene and CDR3. TCRs were defined as expanded if a significant change between any two time points was detected under a Poisson model with p below 0.0001. Abundances of TCRs were expressed as counts per million after normalisation to the total number of TCRs sequenced in each sample. TRAV1-2 paired with TRAJ12, TRAJ20 or TRAJ33 defined MAIT TCRs, while TRAV10 paired with TRAJ18 defined iNKT TCRs. VDJdb, accessed on 1 November 2021, was searched for TCRs annotated for CMV, EBV and SARS-CoV-2, and TCRs annotated for more than one antigen were excluded. TCRdb's own reprocessing of the public reads used fastp at Q25 and MiXCR and kept productive beta chains. A single entry per CDR3 protein holds the most common genes and DNA from its merged rows. The V and J calls come from TCRdb's annotation, not from the publication. The sample includes 70,000 to 80,000 distinct CDR3 sequences, with 9.5% to 15% observed a single time. Roughly 2.5% of the sample lies in the top ten.

This was a case-control study nested in a cohort of healthcare workers in London, UK, who had nasopharyngeal swab PCR tests and blood samples taken every week. Between 23 and 31 March 2020, the week of the UK lockdown, healthcare workers were enrolled and then followed up weekly for as long as 16 weeks. Study-level results and caveats: VDJdb matching was skewed toward anti-spike CD8 responses and likely underestimated virus-specific expansions by missing private and CD4 specificities.

Recombination joined TRBV7-2 with TRBJ1-1; the D gene cannot be named for sure. This specimen consisted of whole blood, obtained at baseline. The receptor comes from an adult who was a healthcare worker with PCR-confirmed SARS-CoV-2 infection or an uninfected control (not recorded which). CDR3 loop: CASSLRGREAFF. The nucleotide sequence is TGTGCCAGCAGCTTACGTGGGCGAGAAGCTTTCTTT.